The rows below give T cell receptor beta chains drawn from one sample of a study of blood T cell repertoires in COVID-19. Measured with immunoSEQ multiplex PCR; TCRdb has only the in-frame clones, and not every one. The data contain some 250,000 clones, about 89% of them singletons. Sequenced input: PBMCs or T cells enriched from blood (not recorded which). All receptors come from a man between 40 and 49 years old who had recovered from COVID-19. The CDR3 runs from the conserved cysteine through the conserved F or W. Each record gives: D gene, J gene, V gene, clone size, CDR3 DNA, CDR3 protein. The D gene is left open where the match is weak. Rows give clone size only sometimes, using once, few, many, or a class for an expanded clone.

>TRBD1|TRBJ2-7|TRBV11-3|once
TGTGCCAGCAGCGCTGGGACAGGGAACTACGAGCAGTACTTC
CASSAGTGNYEQYF
>-|TRBJ1-3|TRBV12-3/TRBV12-4|-
TGTGCCAGCAGTCCAACCAGGGGAAACACCATATATTTT
CASSPTRGNTIYF
>-|TRBJ2-5|TRBV10-3|-
TGTGCCATCAGTTACACGGGAAGCCCCCAAGAGACCCAGTACTTC
CAISYTGSPQETQYF
>TRBD1|TRBJ2-7|TRBV7-9|few
TGTGCCAGCAGACATACCGGGACAGGAGGCTCCTACGAGCAGTACTTC
CASRHTGTGGSYEQYF
>-|TRBJ1-1|TRBV7-6|-
TGTGCCAGCAGCCTTAGGGGAACTGAAGCTTTCTTT
CASSLRGTEAFF
>TRBD1|TRBJ1-2|TRBV5-1|-
TGCGCCAGCAGCTTGGGGGGGCCCGGGGACAGCTTTAACTATGGCTACACCTTC
CASSLGGPGDSFNYGYTF
>TRBD2|TRBJ2-7|TRBV28|-
TGTGCCAGCAGAGATAGCGGGAGTTGGGCTAGCGAGCAGTACTTC
CASRDSGSWASEQYF
>TRBD2|TRBJ2-5|TRBV12-3/TRBV12-4|once
TGTGCCAGCAGCCGGACTAGCGAGACCCAGTACTTC
CASSRTSETQYF
>-|TRBJ2-3|TRBV7-9|-
TGTGCCAGCAGCTCAACGCTCGAAGGGGCAGATACGCAGTATTTT
CASSSTLEGADTQYF
>TRBD1|TRBJ2-1|TRBV4-3|-
TGCGCCAGCAGCCAAGTAGGACCTAGACAGGGAACATCCAATGAGCAGTTCTTC
CASSQVGPRQGTSNEQFF
>-|TRBJ1-6|TRBV11-2|-
TGTGCCAGCAGCCCCGGGGGTAATTCACCCCTCCACTTT
CASSPGGNSPLHF
>-|TRBJ1-5|TRBV20-1|once
TGCAGTGCTAGTAGGGGACACATCAGCAATCAGCCCCAGCATTTT
CSASRGHISNQPQHF
>TRBD2|TRBJ2-7|TRBV11-3|-
TGTGCCAGCAGCCCTCTGGGGCTAGCGGAAATCTACGAGCAGTACTTC
CASSPLGLAEIYEQYF
>TRBD1|TRBJ2-3|TRBV5-6|-
TGTGCCAGCAGCTTGGAGTCCGGGACAGTTCATACGCAGTATTTT
CASSLESGTVHTQYF
>-|TRBJ2-7|TRBV7-2|-
TGTGCCAGCAGCTATCGCTTGGAGGGGTGGGAGCAGTACTTC
CASSYRLEGWEQYF
>TRBD1|TRBJ2-3|TRBV7-8|-
TGTGCCAGCCAAGACAGGGAGCTCACAGATACGCAGTATTTT
CASQDRELTDTQYF